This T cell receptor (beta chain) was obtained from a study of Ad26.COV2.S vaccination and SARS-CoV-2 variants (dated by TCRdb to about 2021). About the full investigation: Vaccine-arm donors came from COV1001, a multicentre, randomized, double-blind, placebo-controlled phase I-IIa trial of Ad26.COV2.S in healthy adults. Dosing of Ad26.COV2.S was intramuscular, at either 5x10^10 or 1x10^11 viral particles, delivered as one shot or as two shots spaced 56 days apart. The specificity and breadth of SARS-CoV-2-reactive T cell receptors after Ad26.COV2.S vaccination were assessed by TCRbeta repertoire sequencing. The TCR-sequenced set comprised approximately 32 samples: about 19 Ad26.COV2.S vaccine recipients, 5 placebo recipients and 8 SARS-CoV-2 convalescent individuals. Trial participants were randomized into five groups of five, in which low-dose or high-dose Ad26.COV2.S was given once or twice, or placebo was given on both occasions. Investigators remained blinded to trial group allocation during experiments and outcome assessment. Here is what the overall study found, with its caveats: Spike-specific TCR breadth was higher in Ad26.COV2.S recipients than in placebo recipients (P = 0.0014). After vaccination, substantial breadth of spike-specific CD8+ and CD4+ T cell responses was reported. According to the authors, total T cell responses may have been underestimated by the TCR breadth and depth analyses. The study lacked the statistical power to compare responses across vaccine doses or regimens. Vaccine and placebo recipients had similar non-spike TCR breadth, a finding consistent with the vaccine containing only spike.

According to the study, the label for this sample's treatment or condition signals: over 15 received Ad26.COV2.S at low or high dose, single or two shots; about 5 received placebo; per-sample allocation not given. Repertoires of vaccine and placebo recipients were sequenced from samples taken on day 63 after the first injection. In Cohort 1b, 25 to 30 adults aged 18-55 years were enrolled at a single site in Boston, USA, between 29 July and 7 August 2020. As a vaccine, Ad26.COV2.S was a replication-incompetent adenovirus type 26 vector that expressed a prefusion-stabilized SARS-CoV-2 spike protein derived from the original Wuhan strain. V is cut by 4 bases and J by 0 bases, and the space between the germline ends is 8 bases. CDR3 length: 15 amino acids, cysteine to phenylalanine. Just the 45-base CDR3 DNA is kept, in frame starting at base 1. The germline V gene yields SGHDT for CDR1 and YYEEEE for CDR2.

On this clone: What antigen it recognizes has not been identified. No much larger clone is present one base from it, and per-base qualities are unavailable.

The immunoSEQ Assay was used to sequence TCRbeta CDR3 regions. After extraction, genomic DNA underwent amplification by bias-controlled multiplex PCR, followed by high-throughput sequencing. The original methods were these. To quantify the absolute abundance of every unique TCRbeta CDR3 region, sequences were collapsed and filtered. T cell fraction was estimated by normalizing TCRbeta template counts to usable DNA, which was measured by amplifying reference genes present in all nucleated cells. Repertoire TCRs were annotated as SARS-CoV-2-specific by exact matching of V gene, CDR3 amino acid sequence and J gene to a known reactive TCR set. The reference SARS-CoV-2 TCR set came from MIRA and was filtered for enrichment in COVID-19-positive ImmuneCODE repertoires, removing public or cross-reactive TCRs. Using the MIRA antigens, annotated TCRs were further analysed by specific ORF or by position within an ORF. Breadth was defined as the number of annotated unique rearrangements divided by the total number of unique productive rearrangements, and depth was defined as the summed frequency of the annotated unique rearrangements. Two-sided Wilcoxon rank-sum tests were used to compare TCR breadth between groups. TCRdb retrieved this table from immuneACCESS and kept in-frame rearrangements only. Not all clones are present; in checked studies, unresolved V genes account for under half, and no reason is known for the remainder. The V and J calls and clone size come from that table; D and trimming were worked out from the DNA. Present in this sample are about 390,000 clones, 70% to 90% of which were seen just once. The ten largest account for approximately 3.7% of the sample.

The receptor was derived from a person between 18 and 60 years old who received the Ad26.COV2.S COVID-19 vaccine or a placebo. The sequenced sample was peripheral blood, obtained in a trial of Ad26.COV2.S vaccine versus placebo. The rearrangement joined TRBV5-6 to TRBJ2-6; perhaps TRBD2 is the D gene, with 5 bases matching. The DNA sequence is TGTGCCAGCAGCGCGGGTGCCTCTGGGGCCAACGTCCTGACTTTC. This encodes CASSAGASGANVLTF. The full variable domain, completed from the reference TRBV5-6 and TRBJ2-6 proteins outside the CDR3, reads DAGVTQSPTHLIKTRGQQVTLRCSPKSGHDTVSWYQQALGQGPQFIFQYYEEEERQRGNFPDRFSGHQFPNYSSELNVNALLLGDSALYLCASSAGASGANVLTFGAGSRLTVL.